The sequence of this T cell receptor (beta chain) was determined in a study of shared clonotypes between healthy human individuals. Across the whole study: The plates for each donor numbered three CD4 naive, three CD4 memory, two CD8 naive and one CD8 memory. Findings and caveats of the study: Clonotypes not shared had lower generation probabilities than those common to all four donors.

Libraries were prepared by immunoSEQ multiplex PCR; TCRdb keeps only in-frame clonotypes and omits some of them. The sample holds about 2.3 million clones, approximately 93% seen once. As to this clone: No antigen is known for it.

The source of this sequence is a man between 18 and 35 years old in good health. Some clones in this sample may be carry-over from other donors' samples. Source material: naive CD4+ T cells from PBMCs. The subset here: CD45RA+ positively selected.

The CDR3: CAWSPSLNYGYTF. CDR3 in DNA: TGTGCCTGGAGTCCCAGCCTTAACTATGGCTACACCTTC. This chain uses TRBV30 with TRBJ1-2; D call uncertain. V lost 2 bases and J lost 1, with 8 bases in between. Per germline, CDR1 GTSNPN and CDR2 SVGIG (reference sequence). This CDR3 contains 13 residues.